Sequencing of this T cell receptor (beta chain) was carried out in a study of neurological immune-mediated disorders. The CDR3 has 15 amino acids. The trim removed 5 bases at V and 6 bases at J, leaving 10 bases unmatched. Germline V lookup: CDR1 LNHNV, CDR2 YYDKDF (reference sequence). Ten or more counts support this clonotype. Its antigen is undetermined. Study findings and constraints: Levels of TCR clonal expansion peaked in HTLV-1-associated myelopathy and reached their lowest in multiple sclerosis, under those of healthy controls.

Stated time point: longitudinal time-point 1 (baseline). TCRdb re-analysed the 5' RACE reads in MiXCR, keeping a single row per CDR3 protein. The repertoire holds tens of thousands of distinct CDR3 sequences, approximately 13% seen once, with approximately 4.2% in the top ten. This chain links TRBV15 with TRBJ1-5; TRBD1 aligns across 7 bases. The TCR originated in a female donor with HTLV-1-associated myelopathy (HAM/TSP). What was sequenced was PBMCs. The CDR3 DNA reads as TGTGCCACCAGCTCCCCAAGACAGGGAGGTCAGCCCCAGCATTTT. It codes for CATSSPRQGGQPQHF.